These 25 T cell receptor beta chains came from one sample sequenced in a study of CD8+CD57+ T cells in acquired aplastic anemia. Individuals selected for sequencing had exhibited CD8+CD57+ cell expansion on flow cytometry. CDR3 and TCR beta VDJ profiling relied on genomic DNA as the template. MiXCR, run by TCRdb on the reads, gives a single entry per CDR3 protein. In the table there are nearly 60,000 distinct CDR3 sequences, approximately 54% of which are singletons. Input material: sorted CD4+, CD8+, or CD8+CD57+ T cells (not recorded which) from PBMCs. Source of these receptors: a human donor with aplastic anemia.

The chain carries TRBV7-9 and TRBJ2-7; D is undetermined. The germline gives CDR1 SEHNR, CDR2 FQNEAQ (reference sequence). CDR3 length equals 15 residues. Trimming took off 0 bases at V and 0 bases at J, with 9 bases between the two ends. In DNA, the CDR3 is TGTGCCAGCAGCTTAGCGTTGGTCAGCTCCTACGAGCAGTACTTC. This translates into CASSLALVSSYEQYF.

The V call is TRBV7-8, the J call TRBJ1-1; no firm D call. V was shortened by 10 bases and J by 1 base, with 10 bases between the two germline ends. The CDR3 has 12 amino acids. Germline CDR1 reads SGHVS; CDR2 reads FQNEAQ. The CDR3 spells CATARTNTEAFF. DNA for the CDR3: TGTGCCACAGCCCGTACGAACACTGAAGCTTTCTTT.

The rearrangement links TRBV20-1 to TRBJ2-7, with 8 bases aligning to TRBD1. Trimming took 3 bases from V and 4 from J; bases not matched to a gene: 5. The CDR3 is 13 residues long. Germline CDR1 DFQATT, CDR2 SNEGSKA (reference sequence). The CDR3 coding sequence is TGCAGTGCTAGCCTGACAGGGGAATACGAGCAGTACTTC. Its protein product is CSASLTGEYEQYF.

This clonotype came up a few times. The V gene is TRBV15, the J gene TRBJ2-5, with 13 bases that match TRBD2. J was trimmed by 6 bases and V by 5 bases; bases with no gene match: 12. Per the germline V gene, CDR1 is LNHNV and CDR2 is YYDKDF (reference sequence). The CDR3 is 17 residues long. The CDR3 here is CATSAEPTGTSGKTQYF. CDR3 DNA sequence: TGTGCCACCAGCGCCGAGCCAACCGGGACTAGCGGGAAGACCCAGTACTTC.

This clonotype was counted at least ten times. The chain has TRBV7-8 and TRBJ2-2, with D perhaps TRBD1 or TRBD2 (6 bases each). V was pared by 1 base and J by 4 bases, with 13 bases between. This CDR3 has 16 residues. CDR1 is SGHVS and CDR2 is FQNEAQ in the germline V gene. The CDR3 is CASSLEWGASTGELFF. Written as DNA, the CDR3 is TGTGCCAGCAGCTTAGAATGGGGGGCGAGCACCGGGGAGCTGTTTTTT.

This clonotype was counted between two and nine times. This chain joins TRBV24-1 and TRBJ2-1; 11 bases are a match to TRBD1. Germline values: CDR1 KGHDR, CDR2 SFDVKD. CDR3 size: 17 residues. V gave up 4 bases and J gave up 4 bases; unmatched junction bases: 8. CDR3: CATSESGTGGTYNEQFF. CDR3 sequence (DNA): TGTGCCACCAGTGAATCGGGGACAGGGGGGACATACAATGAGCAGTTCTTC.

The chain employs TRBV4-2 and TRBJ2-7, with 10 bases fitting TRBD1. This CDR3 spans 15 amino acids. Germline-derived CDR1 and CDR2 are LGHNA and YNFKEQ. V lost 0 bases and J lost 1; bases outside the gene matches: 0. The CDR3 sequence is CASSQEGQGSYEQYF. The CDR3 DNA reads as TGTGCCAGCAGCCAAGAGGGACAGGGGTCCTACGAGCAGTACTTC.

The rearrangement uses TRBV12-3 or TRBV12-4 and TRBJ1-2; D ambiguous. Between the trimmed V and J ends, which lost 6 bases and 4 bases, there was a span of 12 bases. The CDR3 has 13 amino acids. The CDR3 DNA reads TGTGCCAGCAGCTTCCCCTCCGTCTATGGCTACACCTTC. Residues: CASSFPSVYGYTF.

This clonotype was seen many times. CDR3 coding DNA: TGTGCCAGCGGGGGACTAGCGGGCAGGAACCCCTACGAGCAGTACGTC. It is translated as CASGGLAGRNPYEQYV. The chain recombines TRBV6-1 with TRBJ2-7, with 12 bases matching TRBD2. Germline CDR1 reads MNHNS; CDR2 reads SASEGT. With 8 bases clipped from V and 2 bases from J, the junction kept 10 bases outside the gene matches. This CDR3 is 16 amino acids long.

This clonotype came up many times. The V gene is TRBV27, the J gene TRBJ1-6; tentatively, D is TRBD1 (6 bases). This CDR3 has 14 amino acids. Per the germline V gene, CDR1 is MNHEY and CDR2 is SMNVEV (reference sequence). V lost 8 bases and J lost 2, with 10 bases in between. This CDR3 reads CASATGTYNSPLHF. DNA for the CDR3: TGTGCCAGCGCAACAGGGACCTATAATTCACCCCTCCACTTT.

The CDR3: CSARQGTGHSYEQYF. In nucleotides, the CDR3 is TGCAGTGCTAGGCAAGGGACAGGGCACTCCTACGAGCAGTACTTC. V usage is TRBV20-1 and J usage is TRBJ2-7; 9 positions match TRBD1. The CDR3 contains 15 residues. Germline V CDR1 and CDR2: DFQATT, SNEGSKA (reference sequence). V shed 3 bases, J shed 0 bases, and the junction held 6 bases outside the gene matches.

A note on this clonotype: Compared with germline, one end of the junction differs, possibly owing to a read error. The chain carries TRBV5-1 and TRBJ2-3, with 10 nucleotides matching TRBD1. Germline V gives CDR1 SGHRS, CDR2 YFSETQ. The CDR3 runs to 15 residues. The CDR3 region is CASSPGTGDTDTQYF. As DNA, the CDR3 is TGCGCTAGCAGCCCCGGGACAGGGGACACAGATACGCAGTATTTT.

At least ten counts were recorded for this clonotype. J is TRBJ1-1 and V is TRBV12-3 or TRBV12-4, with a tentative D call TRBD1 (5 bases). The CDR3 length is 11 residues. V lost 8 bases and J 4 bases, leaving 8 bases between the germline ends. The CDR3 DNA reads as TGTGCCAGCGCGGGGGGCACTGAAGCTTTCTTT. It encodes CASAGGTEAFF.

The chain has TRBV2 and TRBJ2-1, with 7 bases aligning to TRBD1. The CDR3 has 15 amino acids. Germline V gene lookup returns CDR1 SNHLY and CDR2 FYNNEI. V was clipped by 6 bases and J by 1 base; unmatched bases: 6. CDR3 residues: CASSVEQGSYNEQFF. In DNA, the CDR3 is TGTGCCAGCAGCGTAGAACAGGGGTCCTACAATGAGCAGTTCTTC.

The J gene is TRBJ1-1, the V gene TRBV7-9; tentatively, D is TRBD1 (6 bases). The CDR3 length is 14 residues. Trimming left V 8 bases short and J 3 bases short, with 16 bases between. CDR1 and CDR2 from the germline V gene are SEHNR and FQNEAQ (reference sequence). The CDR3 here is CASDPTGRHTEAFF. As DNA, the CDR3 is TGTGCCAGCGACCCGACAGGACGTCACACTGAAGCTTTCTTT.

The J gene is TRBJ1-6, the V gene TRBV9; maybe TRBD1 (6 bases). This CDR3 has 15 amino acids. Germline V gene sequence: CDR1 SGDLS, CDR2 YYNGEE. Trimming stripped 6 bases from V and 8 bases from J, with 18 bases between. CDR3 in amino acids: CASTTSGTPHSPLHF. CDR3 in DNA: TGTGCCAGCACGACCTCCGGGACACCCCATTCACCCCTCCACTTT.

Many counts were recorded for this clonotype. The chain couples TRBV6-1 to TRBJ2-6; the D gene is possibly TRBD1 (5 bases). The CDR3 length is 17 residues. Deletions cut 8 bases from V and 0 bases from J, with 17 bases between. Germline assignment: CDR1 MNHNS and CDR2 SASEGT. CDR3 DNA sequence: TGTGCCAGCTCGGAGCCACAGGAAAGCTCTGGGGCCAACGTCCTGACTTTC. This codes for CASSEPQESSGANVLTF.

This clonotype was found many times. The chain combines TRBV2 with TRBJ1-4; the D gene is possibly TRBD1 (6 bases). Trimming left V 7 bases short and J 8 bases short, with 20 bases between. Germline CDR1 and CDR2: SNHLY and FYNNEI. The CDR3 totals 15 residues. CDR3: CASTPWGQEGEKLFF. The DNA for the CDR3 is TGTGCCAGCACCCCCTGGGGGCAGGAGGGGGAAAAACTGTTTTTT.

The chain carries TRBV7-6 and TRBJ2-7, with D possibly matching TRBD2 (5 bases). Germline V gene sequence: CDR1 SGHVS, CDR2 FNYEAQ. V lost 1 base and J lost 4, with 11 bases in between. This CDR3 has 14 residues. Written as DNA, the CDR3 is TGTGCCAGCAGCTTAGAGGACTCAGTGTACGAGCAGTACTTC. Translated: CASSLEDSVYEQYF.

As concerns this clonotype: A much larger clonotype is one base distant, so this may be a read error. The chain joins TRBV27 to TRBJ2-1; D may be TRBD2 (6 bases). The CDR3 extends over 11 amino acids. Germline loops: CDR1 MNHEY, CDR2 SMNVEV (reference sequence). Trimming took 4 bases from V and 9 from J, leaving 7 bases between them. The CDR3 nucleotides are TGTGCCAGCAGTTACGGGAGTGAGCAGTTCTTC. Residues: CASSYGSEQFF.

This rearrangement joins TRBV29-1 to TRBJ2-5; D is unclear. The germline V and J ends were trimmed by 1 base and 4 bases, with 10 bases remaining between them. CDR3 length equals 13 residues. Germline CDR1 SQVTM, CDR2 ANQGSEA. CDR3 coding DNA: TGCAGCGTTGAAGGTGGGCAGATAGAGACCCAGTACTTC. Translated: CSVEGGQIETQYF.

This clonotype is labeled as medium-sized. This sequence joins TRBV10-1 and TRBJ1-1; no firm D call. The CDR3 length is 13 residues. Trimming shortened V by 8 bases and J by 1 base, and 11 bases separated the two germline ends. Germline V lookup: CDR1 WNHNN, CDR2 SYGVQD (reference sequence). The chain's CDR3 is CASASIPNTEAFF. CDR3 coding DNA: TGCGCCAGCGCCTCTATACCGAACACTGAAGCTTTCTTT.

The V call is TRBV12-3 or TRBV12-4, the J call TRBJ2-5; the D is unclear. This CDR3 is built from 12 residues. The germline V and J ends were trimmed by 6 bases and 4 bases, with 9 bases remaining between them. In DNA form, the CDR3 reads TGTGCCAGCAGAACTTTCTTAGAGACCCAGTACTTC. Translating it yields CASRTFLETQYF.

V gene TRBV10-3 combines with J gene TRBJ2-5; TRBD2 might be the D (6 bases). Germline V lookup: CDR1 ENHRY, CDR2 SYGVKD. The CDR3 is 13 residues long. V lost 10 bases, J lost 1 base, and 13 bases lay in between. The CDR3 region is CATTLALQETQYF. CDR3 coding DNA: TGTGCCACCACTCTAGCGCTCCAAGAGACCCAGTACTTC.

The CDR3 region has the DNA TGCAGTGCTAGGTCTACAGGAAGGGGGGACACCGGGGAGCTGTTTTTT. Its protein product is CSARSTGRGDTGELFF. The rearrangement links TRBV20-1 to TRBJ2-2; tentatively, D is TRBD1 or TRBD2 (6 bases each). CDR1 and CDR2 from the germline V gene are DFQATT and SNEGSKA (reference sequence). V lost 3 bases and J 3 bases, leaving 17 bases between the germline ends. The CDR3 is 16 amino acids.